This TCR beta chain was profiled in a study of blood T cell repertoires in COVID-19. Study-wide context: Acute and convalescent COVID-19 specimens originated in the United States, Italy and Spain. Sources were T cells, B-cell-depleted T cells, or PBMCs; the material itself was cDNA or gDNA.

The V segment lost 10 bases and the J segment 5 bases; nucleotides outside the gene matches: 11. This CDR3 has 14 amino acids. The germline gives CDR1 MNHEY, CDR2 SMNVEV (reference sequence). Per the authors' pipeline: Estimation of nucleated cell counts relied on the amplification of reference gene primers. Here immunoSEQ multiplex PCR was the method, and the copy in TCRdb shows in-frame clones only, minus some. V and J calls and clone size are as listed in that table; D and trimming were resolved from the DNA. The sample consists of around 64,000 clones, 70% to 90% of them appearing once. Sequencing was performed on peripheral blood. The clonotype comes from a man younger than 40 with acute or convalescent COVID-19. The chain links TRBV27 to TRBJ2-7; 10 positions agree with TRBD1. CDR3 nucleotide sequence: TGTGCCACCGCCCTCAGAGGACAGGGGGACGAGCAGTACTTC. Its translation: CATALRGQGDEQYF.